Sequencing of this T cell receptor (beta chain) was carried out in a study of blood T cell repertoires in COVID-19. Produced via immunoSEQ multiplex PCR; TCRdb's table is partial and in-frame only. The sample includes a few hundred thousand clones, around 92% of them seen just once. The CDR3 has 17 amino acids. Germline values: CDR1 SGHTA, CDR2 FQGNSA. V was clipped by 1 base and J by 4 bases; unmatched bases: 11. The chain recombines TRBV7-2 with TRBJ1-1; 8 nucleotides match TRBD1. Sequencing was performed on peripheral blood. This sequence originates from a woman in her twenties or thirties with COVID-19, enrolled during active disease. CDR3 amino acids: CASSLVGQGGRGTEAFF. In DNA form, the CDR3 reads TGTGCCAGCAGCTTAGTTGGACAGGGAGGACGGGGCACTGAAGCTTTCTTT.